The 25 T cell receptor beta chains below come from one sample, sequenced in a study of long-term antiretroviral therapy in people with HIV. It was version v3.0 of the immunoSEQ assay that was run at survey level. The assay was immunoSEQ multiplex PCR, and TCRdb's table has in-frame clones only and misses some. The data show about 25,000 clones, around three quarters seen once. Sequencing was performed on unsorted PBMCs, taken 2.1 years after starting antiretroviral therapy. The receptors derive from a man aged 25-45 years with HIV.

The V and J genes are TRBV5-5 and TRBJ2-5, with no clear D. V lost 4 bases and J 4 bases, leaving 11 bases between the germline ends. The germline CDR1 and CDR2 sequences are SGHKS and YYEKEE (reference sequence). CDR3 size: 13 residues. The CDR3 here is CASSPRPIETQYF. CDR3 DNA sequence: TGTGCCAGCAGCCCGCGTCCAATAGAGACCCAGTACTTC.

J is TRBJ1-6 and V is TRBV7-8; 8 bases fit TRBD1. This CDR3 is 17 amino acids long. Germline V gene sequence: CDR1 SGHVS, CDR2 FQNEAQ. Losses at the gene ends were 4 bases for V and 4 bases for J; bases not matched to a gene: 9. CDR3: CASSSSTGEIYNSPLHF. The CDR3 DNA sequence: TGTGCCAGCAGCTCCTCGACAGGGGAGATTTATAATTCACCCCTCCACTTT.

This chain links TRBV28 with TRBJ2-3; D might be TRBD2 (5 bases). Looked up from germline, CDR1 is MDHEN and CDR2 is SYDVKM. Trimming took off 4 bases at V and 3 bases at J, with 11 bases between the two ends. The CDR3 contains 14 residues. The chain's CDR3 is CASSSQRGTDTQYF. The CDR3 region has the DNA TGTGCCAGCAGTTCGCAGCGAGGGACAGATACGCAGTATTTT.

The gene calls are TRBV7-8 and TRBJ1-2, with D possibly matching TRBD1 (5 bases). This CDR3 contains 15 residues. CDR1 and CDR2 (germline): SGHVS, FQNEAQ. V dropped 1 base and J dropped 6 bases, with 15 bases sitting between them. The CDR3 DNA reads TGTGCCAGCAGCTTAGTAGTAGGGGCGCAGGATGGCTACACCTTC. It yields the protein CASSLVVGAQDGYTF.

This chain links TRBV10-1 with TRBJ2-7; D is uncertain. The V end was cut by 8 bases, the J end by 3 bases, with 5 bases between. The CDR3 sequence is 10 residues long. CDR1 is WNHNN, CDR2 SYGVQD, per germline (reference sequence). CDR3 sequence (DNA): TGCGCCAGCCACTACTACGAGCAGTACTTC. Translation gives CASHYYEQYF.

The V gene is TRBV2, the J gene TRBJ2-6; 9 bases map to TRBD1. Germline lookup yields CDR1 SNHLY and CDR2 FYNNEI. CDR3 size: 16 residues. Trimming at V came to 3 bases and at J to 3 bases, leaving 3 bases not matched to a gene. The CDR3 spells CASSEGQGFGANVLTF. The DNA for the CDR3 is TGTGCCAGCAGTGAGGGACAGGGATTTGGGGCCAACGTCCTGACTTTC.

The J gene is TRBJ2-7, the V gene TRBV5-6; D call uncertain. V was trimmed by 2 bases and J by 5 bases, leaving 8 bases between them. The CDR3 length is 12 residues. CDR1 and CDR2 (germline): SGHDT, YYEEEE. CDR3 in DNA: TGTGCCAGCAGCTTTTTGGGCCACGAGCAGTACTTC. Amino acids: CASSFLGHEQYF.

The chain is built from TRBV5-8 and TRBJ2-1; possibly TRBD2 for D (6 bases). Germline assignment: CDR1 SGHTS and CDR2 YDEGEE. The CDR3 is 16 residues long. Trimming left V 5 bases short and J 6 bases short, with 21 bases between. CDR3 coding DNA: TGTGCCAGCAGTCCCTTAGCGGCCCCGGTTTTCAATGAGCAGTTCTTC. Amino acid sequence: CASSPLAAPVFNEQFF.

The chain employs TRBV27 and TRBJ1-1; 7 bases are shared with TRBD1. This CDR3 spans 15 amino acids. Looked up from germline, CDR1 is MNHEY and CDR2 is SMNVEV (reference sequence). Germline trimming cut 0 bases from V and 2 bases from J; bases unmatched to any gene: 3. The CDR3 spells CASSLSGTANTEAFF. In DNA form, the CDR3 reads TGTGCCAGCAGTTTATCAGGGACAGCCAACACTGAAGCTTTCTTT.

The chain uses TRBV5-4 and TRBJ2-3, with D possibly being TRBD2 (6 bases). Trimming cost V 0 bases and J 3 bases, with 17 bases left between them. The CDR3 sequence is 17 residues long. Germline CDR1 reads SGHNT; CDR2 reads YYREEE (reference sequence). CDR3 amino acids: CASSLARRAGGTDTQYF. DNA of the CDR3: TGTGCCAGCAGCTTGGCAAGGAGGGCCGGAGGAACAGATACGCAGTATTTT.

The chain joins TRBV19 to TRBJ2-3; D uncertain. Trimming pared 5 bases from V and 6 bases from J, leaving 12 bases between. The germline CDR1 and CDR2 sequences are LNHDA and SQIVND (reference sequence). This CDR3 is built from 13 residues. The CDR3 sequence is CASSPAQQDTQYF. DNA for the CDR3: TGTGCCAGTAGTCCGGCCCAACAGGATACGCAGTATTTT.

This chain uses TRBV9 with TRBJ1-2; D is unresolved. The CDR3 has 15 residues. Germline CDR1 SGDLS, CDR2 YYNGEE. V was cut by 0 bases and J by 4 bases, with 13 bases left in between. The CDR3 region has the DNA TGTGCCAGCAGCGTAGAATCGGGTGTTGGCTATGGCTACACCTTC. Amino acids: CASSVESGVGYGYTF.

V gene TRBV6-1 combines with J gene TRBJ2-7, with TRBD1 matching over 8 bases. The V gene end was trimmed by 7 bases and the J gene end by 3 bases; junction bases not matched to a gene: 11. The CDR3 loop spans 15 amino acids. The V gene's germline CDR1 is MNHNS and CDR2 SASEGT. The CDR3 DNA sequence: TGTGCCAGCACCAAAGCGAGACAGGGGAGCTACGAGCAGTACTTC. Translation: CASTKARQGSYEQYF.

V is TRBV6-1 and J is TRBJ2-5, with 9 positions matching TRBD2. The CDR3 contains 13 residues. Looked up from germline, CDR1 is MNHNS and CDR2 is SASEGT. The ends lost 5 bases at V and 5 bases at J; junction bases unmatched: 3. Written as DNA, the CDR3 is TGTGCCAGCAGTCCTAGCGGGGTGGAGACCCAGTACTTC. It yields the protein CASSPSGVETQYF.

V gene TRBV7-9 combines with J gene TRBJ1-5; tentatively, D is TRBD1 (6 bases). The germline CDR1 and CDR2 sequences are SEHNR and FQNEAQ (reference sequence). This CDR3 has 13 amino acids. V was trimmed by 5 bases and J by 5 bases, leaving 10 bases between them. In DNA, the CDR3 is TGTGCCAGCAGCCACGGACAGCATCAGCCCCAGCATTTT. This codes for CASSHGQHQPQHF.

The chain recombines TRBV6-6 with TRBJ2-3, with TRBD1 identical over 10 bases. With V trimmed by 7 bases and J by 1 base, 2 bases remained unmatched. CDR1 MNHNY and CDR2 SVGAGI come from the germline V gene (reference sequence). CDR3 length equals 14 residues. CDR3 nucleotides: TGTGCCAGCACAGACAGGGGGCGCACAGATACGCAGTATTTT. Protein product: CASTDRGRTDTQYF.

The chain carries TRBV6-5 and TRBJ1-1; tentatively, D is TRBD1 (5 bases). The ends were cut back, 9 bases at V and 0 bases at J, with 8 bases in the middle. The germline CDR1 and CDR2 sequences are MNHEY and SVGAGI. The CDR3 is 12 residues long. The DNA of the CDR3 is TGTGCCAGTTCGGGGGTGAACACTGAAGCTTTCTTT. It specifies CASSGVNTEAFF.

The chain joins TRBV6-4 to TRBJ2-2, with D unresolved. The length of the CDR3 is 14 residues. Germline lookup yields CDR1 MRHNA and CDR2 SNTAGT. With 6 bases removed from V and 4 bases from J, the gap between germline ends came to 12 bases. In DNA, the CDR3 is TGTGCCAGCAGCCCGGGCAGCTTCACCGGGGAGCTGTTTTTT. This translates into CASSPGSFTGELFF.

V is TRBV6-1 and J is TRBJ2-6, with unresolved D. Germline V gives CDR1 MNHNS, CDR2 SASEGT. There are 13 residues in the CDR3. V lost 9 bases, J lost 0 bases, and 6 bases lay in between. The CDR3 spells CASAPSGANVLTF. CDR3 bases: TGTGCCAGTGCCCCCTCTGGGGCCAACGTCCTGACTTTC.

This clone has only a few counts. The CDR3 here is CASSMDRAGEKLFF. CDR3 DNA: TGTGCCAGCAGCATGGACAGGGCGGGAGAAAAACTGTTTTTT. The chain uses TRBV7-9 and TRBJ1-4; 8 nucleotides align to TRBD1. Germline loops: CDR1 SEHNR, CDR2 FQNEAQ (reference sequence). J lost 8 bases, V lost 5 bases, and 7 bases had no gene match. The length of the CDR3 is 14 residues.

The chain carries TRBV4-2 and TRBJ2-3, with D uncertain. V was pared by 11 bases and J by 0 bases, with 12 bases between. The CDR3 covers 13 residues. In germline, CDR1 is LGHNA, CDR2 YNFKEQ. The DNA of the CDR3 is TGTGCCCATGGAGAGACTAGCACAGATACGCAGTATTTT. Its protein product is CAHGETSTDTQYF.

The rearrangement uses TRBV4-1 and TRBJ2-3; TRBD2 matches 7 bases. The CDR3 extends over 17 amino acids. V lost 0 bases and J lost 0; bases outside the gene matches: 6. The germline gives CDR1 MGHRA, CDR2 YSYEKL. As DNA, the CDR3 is TGCGCCAGCAGCCAAGACGACCTGCGGGGGAGCACAGATACGCAGTATTTT. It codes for CASSQDDLRGSTDTQYF.

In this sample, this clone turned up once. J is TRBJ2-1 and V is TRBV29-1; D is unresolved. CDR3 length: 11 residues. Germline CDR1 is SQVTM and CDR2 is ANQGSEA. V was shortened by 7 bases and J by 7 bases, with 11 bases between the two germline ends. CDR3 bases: TGCAGCGCCTTCATAACGAATGAGCAGTTCTTC. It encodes CSAFITNEQFF.

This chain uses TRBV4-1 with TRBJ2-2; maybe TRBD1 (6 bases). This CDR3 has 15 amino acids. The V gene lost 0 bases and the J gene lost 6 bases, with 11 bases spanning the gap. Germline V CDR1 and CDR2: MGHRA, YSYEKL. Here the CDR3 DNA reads TGCGCCAGCAGCCAAGAAAACAGGGCGGCCGGGGAGCTGTTTTTT. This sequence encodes CASSQENRAAGELFF.

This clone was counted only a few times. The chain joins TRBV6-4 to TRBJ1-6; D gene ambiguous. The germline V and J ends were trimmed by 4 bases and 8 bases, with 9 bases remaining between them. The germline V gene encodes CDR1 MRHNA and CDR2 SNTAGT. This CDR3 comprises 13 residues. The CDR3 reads CASSVYTDSPLHF. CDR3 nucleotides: TGTGCCAGCAGTGTTTACACCGATTCACCCCTCCACTTT.